Listed below are T cell receptor beta chains from one sample, sequenced in a study of blood T cell repertoires in COVID-19. Sequencing used immunoSEQ multiplex PCR; TCRdb keeps in-frame clones, though not all of them. The sample holds 310,000 or so clones, roughly 90% seen once. Sequencing was performed on PBMCs or T cells enriched from blood (not recorded which). Receptors originate from a woman between 40 and 55 years old who had recovered from COVID-19. Each CDR3 is given with its conserved first and last residue. The D gene is left open where the match is weak. The size field is filled for only some rows; it gives once, few, many or a size class.

>.|TRBV1|TRBJ1-2|15|.
CTSSQEQDTAYGYTF
TGCACCAGCAGCCAAGAACAAGACACTGCCTATGGCTACACCTTC
>.|TRBV18|TRBJ1-1|15|TRBD1
CASSPMTGEDTEAFF
TGTGCCAGCTCACCAATGACAGGGGAGGACACTGAAGCTTTCTTT
>.|TRBV6-2/TRBV6-3|TRBJ2-1|16|TRBD2
CASSPLGAGPYNEQFF
TGTGCCAGCAGTCCCTTGGGAGCGGGGCCCTACAATGAGCAGTTCTTC
>.|TRBV7-8|TRBJ1-6|16|.
CASSPTRPEGNSPLHF
TGTGCCAGCAGCCCCACCCGGCCTGAGGGCAATTCACCCCTCCACTTT
>.|TRBV4-3|TRBJ2-5|15|.
CASSQVGGQQETQYF
TGCGCCAGCAGCCAAGTTGGAGGACAGCAAGAGACCCAGTACTTC
>.|TRBV10-1|TRBJ1-6|14|TRBD1
CASSGQGNYSPLHF
TGCGCCAGCAGTGGACAGGGGAATTATTCACCCCTCCACTTT
>.|TRBV28|TRBJ2-7|14|.
CASNSQPRLYEQYF
TGTGCCAGCAACTCACAACCTAGGCTCTACGAGCAGTACTTC
>.|TRBV10-3|TRBJ1-1|11|.
CATRGGAEAFF
TGTGCCACCCGCGGGGGAGCAGAAGCTTTCTTT
>.|TRBV19|TRBJ2-7|15|.
CASSTHLSTSYEQYF
TGTGCCAGTAGTACCCACCTGTCGACTTCCTACGAGCAGTACTTC
>.|TRBV7-2|TRBJ1-2|16|.
CASSLGGAGPGYGYTF
TGTGCCAGCAGCTTAGGAGGAGCGGGTCCCGGCTATGGCTACACCTTC
>many|TRBV18|TRBJ2-5|16|TRBD2
CASSPGTSGSAETQYF
TGTGCCAGCTCACCGGGGACTAGCGGGAGTGCGGAGACCCAGTACTTC
>.|TRBV21-1|TRBJ1-5|14|.
CASSKPEVDQPQHF
TGTGCCAGCAGCAAACCGGAGGTGGATCAGCCCCAGCATTTT